The 2 T cell receptor beta chains listed next were all sequenced from one sample in a study of T cells in tuberculosis. Data came from immunoSEQ multiplex PCR; TCRdb stores just in-frame clones and leaves some out. The sample contains 30,000 to 45,000 clones, 93% of which appear only once. Sequencing input: PBMCs. These receptors all stem from a donor between 10 and 35 years old with latent tuberculosis or without tuberculosis infection.

The V gene is TRBV30, the J gene TRBJ1-5; 7 positions agree with TRBD1. The CDR3 totals 16 residues. Germline assignment: CDR1 GTSNPN and CDR2 SVGIG (reference sequence). V lost 0 bases and J lost 2; bases outside the gene matches: 7. CDR3 sequence: CAWSVEGADRNQPQHF. The CDR3 coding sequence is TGTGCCTGGAGTGTAGAGGGGGCTGATCGCAATCAGCCCCAGCATTTT.

This chain connects TRBV7-8 to TRBJ2-5; 8 bases align to TRBD2. This CDR3 is built from 14 residues. CDR1 SGHVS and CDR2 FQNEAQ come from the germline V gene. The ends lost 5 bases at V and 5 bases at J; junction bases unmatched: 7. CDR3 amino acids: CASSRTGLGETQYF. For the CDR3, the DNA is TGTGCCAGCAGCCGGACGGGACTAGGGGAGACCCAGTACTTC.